This T cell receptor beta chain was recovered during a study of graft-versus-host responses after intestinal transplantation. Study at large: Transplants were multivisceral, liver-intestinal, or isolated intestinal. Anti-thymocyte globulin induction preceded two to three years of tacrolimus and steroid maintenance in all recipients. Points from the study as a whole: Allografts from individuals with graft-donor T cell macrochimerism displayed high graft-versus-host to host-versus-graft clonal ratios. Recipient-marrow GvH clones were detected, some having first appeared in ileum or blood.

The germline V gene encodes CDR1 SGDLS and CDR2 YYNGEE. The length of the CDR3 is 16 residues. V dropped 0 bases and J dropped 2 bases, with 12 bases sitting between them. As regards this clone: Its target is unknown.

The protocol was immunoSEQ multiplex PCR, while the TCRdb copy is restricted to in-frame clones and leaves out a portion. The data hold some 120,000 clones, with 85% to 95% observed a single time. The chain couples TRBV9 to TRBJ2-1; TRBD2 is a possible D gene (5 bases). This TCR derives from a human donor who was the organ donor for an intestinal transplant. The sequences come from unstimulated CD8+ T cells sorted from spleen or lymph node cells, collected before transplant. In DNA, the CDR3 is TGTGCCAGCAGCGTAGGAGGGAGTCGGACCTACAATGAGCAGTTCTTC. This codes for CASSVGGSRTYNEQFF. Complete variable domain (other parts from reference TRBV9 and TRBJ2-1): DSGVTQTPKHLITATGQRVTLRCSPRSGDLSVYWYQQSLDQGLQFLIQYYNGEERAKGNILERFSAQQFPDLHSELNLSSLELGDSALYFCASSVGGSRTYNEQFFGPGTRLTVL.